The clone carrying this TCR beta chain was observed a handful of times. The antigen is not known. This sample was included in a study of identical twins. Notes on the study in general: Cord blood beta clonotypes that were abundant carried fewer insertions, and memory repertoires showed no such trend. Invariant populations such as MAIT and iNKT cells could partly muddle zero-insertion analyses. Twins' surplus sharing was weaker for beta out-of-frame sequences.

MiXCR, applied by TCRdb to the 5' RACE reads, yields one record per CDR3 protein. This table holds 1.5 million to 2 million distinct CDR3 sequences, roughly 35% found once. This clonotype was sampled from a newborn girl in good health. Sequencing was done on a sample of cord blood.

This chain's CDR3 is CASSKTGPYGYTF. The CDR3 coding sequence is TGTGCCAGCAGTAAGACGGGCCCCTATGGCTACACCTTC. The genes are TRBV25-1 and TRBJ1-2; D call uncertain. V gave up 5 bases and J gave up 4 bases, with 11 bases separating them. CDR3 length: 13 amino acids. Germline loops: CDR1 MGHDK, CDR2 SYGVNS.